These 17 T cell receptor beta chains originate from one sample sequenced in a study of identical twins. TCRdb re-derived calls from the 5' RACE reads in MiXCR, one entry per CDR3 protein. This sample has approximately 230,000 distinct CDR3 sequences, with 5% to 7% found just once. The same sample was also used in a study of T cells expressing NK-cell markers.

The source material was CD8+ T cells sorted from blood. All receptors derive from a woman aged 18-29 years in good health.

This clonotype was picked up many times. The gene calls are TRBV5-1 and TRBJ1-2; no reliable D call. This CDR3 has 17 amino acids. Per the germline V gene, CDR1 is SGHRS and CDR2 is YFSETQ. V was trimmed by 0 bases and J by 4 bases, leaving 19 bases between them. The CDR3 protein is CASSLGILVVSTYGYTF. DNA for the CDR3: TGCGCCAGCAGCTTGGGGATTTTAGTGGTCAGTACCTATGGCTACACCTTC.

This clonotype was found many times. This chain connects TRBV29-1 to TRBJ1-1; D might be TRBD1 (6 bases). Trimming removed 6 bases at V and 2 bases at J, with 10 bases between. This CDR3 comprises 12 residues. CDR1 is SQVTM and CDR2 is ANQGSEA in the germline V gene. The CDR3 nucleotides read TGCAGCGTGACAGGACTTAACACTGAAGCTTTCTTT. It codes for CSVTGLNTEAFF.

This clonotype came up a few times. A read error may account for a junction end that differs from germline. The genes are TRBV4-3 and TRBJ2-2; perhaps TRBD2 as D (7 bases). Germline V lookup: CDR1 LGHNA, CDR2 YSLEER. The CDR3 length is 14 residues. The CDR3 bases are TGCGCCAGCAGGGGAGGGGGGCCCAACACCGGGGAGCTTTTT. Protein: CASRGGGPNTGELF.

This clonotype has just a few counts. V usage is TRBV11-1 and J usage is TRBJ2-3, with TRBD1 identical over 7 bases. The CDR3 has 18 amino acids. J gave up 2 bases and V 6 bases, and 17 bases lay outside the gene matches. The germline V gene encodes CDR1 SGHAT and CDR2 FQDESV (reference sequence). CDR3 nucleotide sequence: TGTGCCAGCAGTGCAAGGACAGGACCCGCGCATACCACAGATACGCAGTATTTT. It translates to CASSARTGPAHTTDTQYF.

There are a few counts of this clonotype. The rearrangement joins TRBV25-1 to TRBJ2-3; 7 nucleotides match TRBD1. The CDR3 consists of 16 residues. Germline CDR1 is MGHDK and CDR2 is SYGVNS. The trim removed 3 bases at V and 6 bases at J, leaving 12 bases unmatched. The CDR3 DNA sequence: TGTGCCAGCAGTGACCCGGGACAGCCTACGAGGGATACGCAGTATTTT. It codes for CASSDPGQPTRDTQYF.

DNA for the CDR3: TGTGCCAGCAGTTACCAAGGGGGGTCCGGCGGCTACACCTTC. The encoded protein is CASSYQGGSGGYTF. The chain carries TRBV6-5 and TRBJ1-2; TRBD1 might be the D (6 bases). CDR1 and CDR2 from the germline V gene are MNHEY and SVGAGI. This CDR3 spans 14 amino acids. Trimming removed 2 bases from V and 8 bases from J, with 15 bases in between.

The table lists this clonotype with a few counts. V gene TRBV5-6 combines with J gene TRBJ1-1; no reliable D call. The CDR3 is made up of 10 amino acids. Germline V CDR1 and CDR2: SGHDT, YYEEEE. Between the trimmed V and J ends, which lost 7 bases and 7 bases, there was a span of 8 bases. The CDR3 DNA sequence: TGTGCCAGCGGTTCTGGTGAAGCTTTCTTT. Its translation is CASGSGEAFF.

The rearrangement links TRBV12-3 or TRBV12-4 to TRBJ2-5; 10 nucleotides match TRBD2. The V and J ends lost 7 bases and 0 bases, in that order; junction bases with no gene match: 5. The CDR3 contains 15 residues. The chain's CDR3 is CASKLAGSYQETQYF. In DNA, the CDR3 is TGTGCCAGCAAACTAGCGGGGAGCTACCAAGAGACCCAGTACTTC.

This clonotype has a count of ten or more. This chain joins TRBV13 and TRBJ2-1; possible D gene TRBD2, 5 bases. The germline CDR1 and CDR2 sequences are PRHDT and FYEKMQ (reference sequence). The CDR3 covers 13 residues. The V end was cut by 4 bases, the J end by 3 bases, with 7 bases between. Here the CDR3 DNA reads TGTGCCAGCAGCTCACGGGACTACAATGAGCAGTTCTTC. This encodes CASSSRDYNEQFF. Based on the CDR3 plus reference TRBV13 and TRBJ2-1, the full variable domain is AAGVIQSPRHLIKEKRETATLKCYPIPRHDTVYWYQQGPGQDPQFLISFYEKMQSDKGSIPDRFSAQQFSDYHSELNMSSLELGDSALYFCASSSRDYNEQFFGPGTRLTVL.

This clonotype was recorded many times. This chain connects TRBV9 to TRBJ1-2; 9 nucleotides line up with TRBD1. The germline gives CDR1 SGDLS, CDR2 YYNGEE. V was clipped by 3 bases and J by 4 bases; unmatched bases: 4. The CDR3 is 14 amino acids. The CDR3 loop reads CASSGGQGFYGYTF. In DNA form, the CDR3 reads TGTGCCAGCAGCGGGGGACAGGGCTTCTATGGCTACACCTTC.

A few counts support this clonotype. V is TRBV11-2 and J is TRBJ1-2, with D tentatively TRBD1 (6 bases). The length of the CDR3 is 13 residues. Germline V gene lookup returns CDR1 SGHAT and CDR2 FQNNGV. The V and J ends lost 6 bases and 8 bases respectively, with 16 bases between them. The CDR3 DNA is TGTGCCAGCAGTAACACGGGGGCAACGGGCTACACCTTC. As protein: CASSNTGATGYTF. Variable domain in full (rest from reference TRBV11-2 and TRBJ1-2): EAGVAQSPRYKIIEKRQSVAFWCNPISGHATLYWYQQILGQGPKLLIQFQNNGVVDDSQLPKDRFSAERLKGVDSTLKIQPAKLEDSAVYLCASSNTGATGYTFGSGTRLTVV.

The rearrangement joins TRBV6-5 to TRBJ2-5; TRBD1 agrees at 7 bases. CDR1 is MNHEY, CDR2 SVGAGI, per germline. This CDR3 has 14 amino acids. V lost 0 bases, J lost 5 bases, and 3 bases stayed unmatched. The CDR3 is CASSYSNRGETQYF. DNA for the CDR3: TGTGCCAGCAGTTACTCGAACAGGGGCGAGACCCAGTACTTC.

In this sample, this clonotype turned up many times. The chain links TRBV7-9 to TRBJ2-7; tentatively, D is TRBD2 (6 bases). The germline CDR1 and CDR2 sequences are SEHNR and FQNEAQ (reference sequence). The CDR3 covers 14 residues. V lost 5 bases to trimming and J lost 6 bases, with 17 bases between them. The CDR3 spells CASSPEGEALEQYF. The CDR3 coding sequence is TGTGCCAGCAGCCCGGAGGGAGAAGCTCTCGAGCAGTACTTC.

This clonotype has more than one count but fewer than ten. J is TRBJ2-5 and V is TRBV12-3 or TRBV12-4; D unclear. The CDR3 is made up of 14 amino acids. V dropped 6 bases and J dropped 4 bases, with 15 bases sitting between them. CDR3 region: CASSRLGARETQYF. CDR3 nucleotide sequence: TGTGCCAGCAGCCGTCTCGGAGCCCGAGAGACCCAGTACTTC.

The chain uses TRBV19 and TRBJ1-1; no definite D call. Trimming shortened V by 3 bases and J by 2 bases, and 7 bases separated the two germline ends. This CDR3 spans 13 amino acids. The germline V gene encodes CDR1 LNHDA and CDR2 SQIVND (reference sequence). CDR3 amino acids: CASSIWGNTEAFF. For the CDR3, the DNA is TGTGCCAGTAGTATTTGGGGAAACACTGAAGCTTTCTTT.

The chain has TRBV7-8 and TRBJ2-1; D not resolved. CDR3 length equals 11 residues. V was clipped by 3 bases and J by 9 bases, with 6 bases between them. Germline values: CDR1 SGHVS, CDR2 FQNEAQ. CDR3 DNA sequence: TGTGCCAGCAGCTTCTCGACTGAGCAGTTCTTC. It is translated as CASSFSTEQFF.

CDR3 loop: CASSRLGGRDTDTQYF. The CDR3 DNA is TGTGCCAGCAGTCGCCTGGGGGGTCGGGACACAGATACGCAGTATTTT. The rearrangement joins TRBV12-3 or TRBV12-4 to TRBJ2-3, with a possible D match to TRBD2 (6 bases). This CDR3 is built from 16 residues. Trimming removed 5 bases from V and 2 bases from J, with 17 bases in between.